What follows are 25 T cell receptor beta chains derived from one specimen sequenced in a study of cytomegalovirus exposure and HLA in healthy donors. Both 60 Vbeta primers and 13 Jbeta primers went into the PCR. Some clones are missing from TCRdb's copy, which holds only in-frame ones; the method was immunoSEQ multiplex PCR. The top ten hold about 1.6% of the sample, which has about 120,000 clones, over 60% seen once. The sequenced sample was PBMCs. The receptors here all came from a man aged 18 to 35 in good health and CMV-seronegative.

V gene TRBV5-1 combines with J gene TRBJ1-4, with unresolved D. The germline CDR1 and CDR2 sequences are SGHRS and YFSETQ. The V end was cut by 5 bases, the J end by 4 bases, with 9 bases between. CDR3 length: 13 amino acids. The CDR3 spells CASRSRNNEKLFF. CDR3 nucleotide sequence: TGCGCCAGCAGGAGTCGTAATAATGAAAAACTGTTTTTT.

This chain links TRBV6-5 with TRBJ1-1; 7 nucleotides line up with TRBD1. The V gene end was trimmed by 6 bases and the J gene end by 9 bases; junction bases not matched to a gene: 10. The CDR3 has 13 residues. Germline CDR1 is MNHEY and CDR2 is SVGAGI. CDR3 residues: CASRLGTEGKAFF. Written as DNA, the CDR3 is TGTGCCAGCAGACTAGGGACAGAGGGGAAAGCTTTCTTT.

The rearrangement links TRBV7-2 to TRBJ2-2; D is perhaps TRBD2 (5 bases). This CDR3 has 16 residues. CDR1 is SGHTA, CDR2 FQGNSA, per germline. V was pared by 5 bases and J by 7 bases, with 20 bases between. Here the CDR3 DNA reads TGTGCCAGCAGCCCCCGTTTTACCAAAAGCGGCGGGGAGCTGTTTTTT. It yields the protein CASSPRFTKSGGELFF. Full variable domain (remainder filled in from reference TRBV7-2 and TRBJ2-2): GAGVSQSPSNKVTEKGKDVELRCDPISGHTALYWYRQSLGQGLEFLIYFQGNSAPDKSGLPSDRFSAERTGGSVSTLTIQRTQQEDSAVYLCASSPRFTKSGGELFFGEGSRLTVL.

This chain links TRBV7-2 with TRBJ2-3; the match to TRBD1 covers 7 bases. CDR1 and CDR2 (germline): SGHTA, FQGNSA. Trimming cost V 3 bases and J 2 bases; bases outside gene matches: 5. The CDR3 length is 15 residues. The CDR3 nucleotides read TGTGCCAGCAGCTTTTTGGACAGGTTCACAGATACGCAGTATTTT. It specifies CASSFLDRFTDTQYF.

DNA of the CDR3: TGTGCCAGCAGCTTAGCGCAAGAGTTAGGGGGCTTATCCTACGAGCAGTACTTC. This translates into CASSLAQELGGLSYEQYF. This chain joins TRBV7-2 and TRBJ2-7, with TRBD1 matching over 7 bases. The CDR3 spans 18 residues. With 0 bases clipped from V and 1 base from J, the junction kept 12 bases outside the gene matches. Germline-derived CDR1 and CDR2 are SGHTA and FQGNSA.

In its sample, this clone is medium-sized. The chain recombines TRBV2 with TRBJ1-4; TRBD1 aligns across 7 bases. This CDR3 region has 12 residues. From germline, CDR1 is SNHLY and CDR2 FYNNEI. Trimming removed 8 bases from V and 7 bases from J; junction bases left unmatched: 4. The CDR3 reads CASLGTAEKLFF. DNA for the CDR3: TGTGCCAGCCTTGGGACAGCTGAAAAACTGTTTTTT.

V usage is TRBV27 and J usage is TRBJ2-5, with 11 bases matching TRBD1. The CDR3 spans 15 residues. Germline lookup yields CDR1 MNHEY and CDR2 SMNVEV (reference sequence). V lost 7 bases to trimming and J lost 4 bases; unmatched junction nucleotides: 8. CDR3 protein: CASNSGQGARETQYF. The CDR3 DNA is TGTGCCAGCAACTCCGGACAGGGGGCTCGAGAGACCCAGTACTTC.

This sequence joins TRBV7-8 and TRBJ2-7; 9 bases map to TRBD1. Losses at the gene ends were 1 base for V and 6 bases for J; bases not matched to a gene: 4. Germline V CDR1 and CDR2: SGHVS, FQNEAQ. The CDR3 totals 14 residues. The CDR3: CASSLVQGAGEQYF. The CDR3 region has the DNA TGTGCCAGCAGCTTAGTACAGGGGGCAGGCGAGCAGTACTTC.

CDR3 in DNA: TGTGCCAGCTCACCACCAGGGGGCGACGGCTACACCTTC. Its translation is CASSPPGGDGYTF. V gene TRBV18 combines with J gene TRBJ1-2, with 7 nucleotides matching TRBD1. V was clipped by 0 bases and J by 8 bases; unmatched bases: 3. The CDR3 runs to 13 residues. The germline V gene has CDR1 KGHSH and CDR2 LQKENI.

The table lists this clone with a few counts. This chain joins TRBV27 and TRBJ1-1; D call uncertain. This CDR3 has 12 amino acids. Germline V lookup: CDR1 MNHEY, CDR2 SMNVEV (reference sequence). V was shortened by 4 bases and J by 4 bases, with 7 bases between the two germline ends. The CDR3 DNA reads TGTGCCAGCAGTTCCTACAGCACTGAAGCTTTCTTT. Translating gives CASSSYSTEAFF.

This clone was recorded only once. This chain connects TRBV5-4 to TRBJ1-2, with TRBD1 matching 8 bases. Unmatched junction bases numbered 4, after V lost 4 bases and J lost 5 bases. This CDR3 has 13 residues. The germline gives CDR1 SGHNT, CDR2 YYREEE (reference sequence). This chain's CDR3 is CASSEDRVYGYTF. The CDR3 bases are TGTGCCAGCAGCGAGGACAGGGTGTATGGCTACACCTTC.

V gene TRBV7-6 combines with J gene TRBJ1-1; D call uncertain. Germline values: CDR1 SGHVS, CDR2 FNYEAQ. This CDR3 has 14 residues. V was clipped by 1 base and J by 1 base, with 7 bases between them. The CDR3 region is CASSLDPGNTEAFF. The CDR3, as DNA: TGTGCCAGCAGCTTAGATCCAGGGAACACTGAAGCTTTCTTT.

This chain joins TRBV30 and TRBJ2-1; D gene uncertain. V was trimmed by 1 base and J by 9 bases, leaving 22 bases between them. From germline, CDR1 is GTSNPN and CDR2 SVGIG (reference sequence). The CDR3 loop spans 16 amino acids. The CDR3 bases are TGTGCCTGGAGTGCCCCAACGCCCGTGAGTTCGGGTGAGCAGTTCTTC. Encoded protein: CAWSAPTPVSSGEQFF.

V usage is TRBV6-6 and J usage is TRBJ2-7, with D possibly being TRBD1 (6 bases). This CDR3 spans 12 amino acids. Germline V lookup: CDR1 MNHNY, CDR2 SVGAGI (reference sequence). V dropped 5 bases and J dropped 6 bases, with 11 bases sitting between them. CDR3 sequence reads: CASSRTGSEQYF. The DNA of the CDR3 is TGTGCCAGCAGTAGAACAGGGAGCGAGCAGTACTTC.

The chain carries TRBV18 and TRBJ2-7; TRBD2 agrees at 14 bases. Per germline, CDR1 KGHSH and CDR2 LQKENI. V was pared by 3 bases and J by 0 bases, with 4 bases of the junction left unmatched. The CDR3 runs to 17 residues. CDR3 bases: TGTGCCAGCTCACCGACTAGCGGGAGGGCGAGCTCCTACGAGCAGTACTTC. Translating it yields CASSPTSGRASSYEQYF. The entire variable domain, with the rest obtained from reference TRBV18 and TRBJ2-7, is as follows: NAGVMQNPRHLVRRRGQEARLRCSPMKGHSHVYWYRQLPEEGLKFMVYLQKENIIDESGMPKERFSAEFPKEGPSILRIQQVVRGDSAAYFCASSPTSGRASSYEQYFGPGTRLTVT.

This clone was found a few times. The chain has TRBV5-4 and TRBJ2-5; 7 bases are shared with TRBD1. J lost 5 bases, V lost 3 bases, and 10 bases had no gene match. The CDR3 covers 15 residues. The V gene's germline CDR1 is SGHNT and CDR2 YYREEE (reference sequence). The CDR3: CASSSKDRFEETQYF. The CDR3 region has the DNA TGTGCCAGCAGCTCGAAGGACAGGTTTGAGGAGACCCAGTACTTC.

The V and J genes are TRBV6-5 and TRBJ2-7; 12 nucleotides match TRBD1. CDR3 length: 15 residues. Trimming removed 5 bases from V and 7 bases from J; junction bases left unmatched: 9. Germline V gene lookup returns CDR1 MNHEY and CDR2 SVGAGI. The chain's CDR3 is CASSRSGQGAGEQYF. CDR3 in DNA: TGTGCCAGCAGTCGATCGGGACAGGGGGCTGGTGAGCAGTACTTC.

The J gene is TRBJ1-3, the V gene TRBV6-6; 8 nucleotides match TRBD1. The CDR3 extends over 16 amino acids. Germline V gene sequence: CDR1 MNHNY, CDR2 SVGAGI (reference sequence). The junction had 5 bases not matched to a gene; V was cut back by 4 bases and J by 0 bases. CDR3 in amino acids: CASSSLGQGSGNTIYF. In DNA, the CDR3 is TGTGCCAGCAGTTCCCTCGGACAGGGCTCTGGAAACACCATATATTTT.

The rearrangement uses TRBV6-5 and TRBJ2-7, with 8 nucleotides matching TRBD2. V shed 2 bases, J shed 4 bases, and the junction held 4 bases outside the gene matches. This CDR3 region has 14 residues. From germline, CDR1 is MNHEY and CDR2 SVGAGI. In DNA form, the CDR3 reads TGTGCCAGCAGTTACCGGGAGGGCCCATACGAGCAGTACTTC. Amino acids: CASSYREGPYEQYF.

This CDR3 is CASSQGLAGGPDNEQFF. In DNA, the CDR3 is TGTGCCAGCAGCCAAGGCTTAGCGGGAGGGCCGGACAATGAGCAGTTCTTC. V usage is TRBV4-2 and J usage is TRBJ2-1; 11 bases are shared with TRBD2. The length of the CDR3 is 17 residues. Trimming took 1 base from V and 5 from J; bases not matched to a gene: 7. Germline CDR1 is LGHNA and CDR2 is YNFKEQ.

This clone was picked up a small number of times. Distinct nucleotide sequences in the sample also encode this CDR3. The chain couples TRBV18 to TRBJ1-5; 8 bases fit TRBD1. This CDR3 comprises 14 residues. J was trimmed by 2 bases and V by 3 bases; bases with no gene match: 0. CDR1 is KGHSH, CDR2 LQKENI, per germline. The CDR3 DNA reads as TGTGCCAGCTCACCGGACAGGGGCAATCAGCCCCAGCATTTT. Translated: CASSPDRGNQPQHF.

This clone was counted between two and nine times. The CDR3 here is CASTATQGGRGQPQHF. CDR3 coding DNA: TGTGCCAGCACAGCAACTCAGGGGGGAAGGGGTCAGCCCCAGCATTTT. V is TRBV28 and J is TRBJ1-5; TRBD1 matches 7 bases. This CDR3 region has 16 residues. Germline V gene data show CDR1 as MDHEN and CDR2 as SYDVKM. The trim removed 7 bases at V and 6 bases at J, leaving 15 bases unmatched.

This chain uses TRBV5-6 with TRBJ2-5, with D uncertain. Germline V CDR1 and CDR2: SGHDT, YYEEEE. This CDR3 is 14 amino acids long. V lost 3 bases and J lost 4, with 13 bases in between. CDR3 DNA sequence: TGTGCCAGCAGCTCGACTTTAGTCCGAGAGACCCAGTACTTC. It specifies CASSSTLVRETQYF.

Worth noting for this clone: Relative to the germline gene, one junction end is altered; a read error may explain this. The rearrangement uses TRBV4-1 and TRBJ2-5; TRBD2 agrees at 14 bases. Germline V gene data show CDR1 as MGHRA and CDR2 as YSYEKL. This CDR3 spans 16 amino acids. Here the CDR3 DNA reads TGCGCCCGCAGCCAAGACGGGACTAGCGGGAGTGAGACCCAGTACTTC. This codes for CARSQDGTSGSETQYF.

The V and J genes are TRBV6-1 and TRBJ2-2; no firm D call. The CDR3 runs 16 residues. The ends were cut back, 1 base at V and 0 bases at J, with 9 bases in the middle. Per germline, CDR1 MNHNS and CDR2 SASEGT. The CDR3 region is CASSEERRSNTGELFF. The DNA for the CDR3 is TGTGCCAGCAGTGAAGAGAGGCGTTCGAACACCGGGGAGCTGTTTTTT.